A single TCR beta chain is shown here with its context. The germline V gene encodes CDR1 MDHEN and CDR2 SYDVKM. Trimming took 5 bases from V and 9 from J, leaving 10 bases between them. The CDR3 has 12 amino acids. This record comes from a study of blood T cell repertoires in COVID-19. Study-wide background: The United States, Italy and Spain supplied acute and convalescent COVID-19 samples.

In the source study's methods: The authors estimated nucleated cell counts from reference gene primer amplification. This table comes from immunoSEQ multiplex PCR, and its TCRdb copy is limited to in-frame clones, with some not included. V and J calls and clone size are copied from that table; D and trimming were computed from the DNA. The sample yields about 120,000 clones, roughly four fifths seen once. This TCR was sampled from a human donor in a cohort sampled during active COVID-19. The gene calls are TRBV28 and TRBJ2-2, with unresolved D. The sample taken for sequencing was peripheral blood. CDR3 residues: CASSLSHRELFF. CDR3 sequence (DNA): TGTGCCAGCAGTCTGAGTCATAGGGAGCTGTTTTTT. Drawing the rest from reference TRBV28 and TRBJ2-2, the complete variable domain is DVKVTQSSRYLVKRTGEKVFLECVQDMDHENMFWYRQDPGLGLRLIYFSYDVKMKEKGDIPEGYSVSREKKERFSLILESASTNQTSMYLCASSLSHRELFFGEGSRLTVL.